This TCR beta chain was sequenced for a study of cytomegalovirus exposure and HLA in healthy donors. Background on the study: Earlier, 200 million or so T cells were analyzed, and around 100 million unique TCR beta sequences were found among them. Findings and caveats of the study: Fewer than 200 TCR beta chains were listed as cytomegalovirus-associated. TCR beta V- and J-gene trimming, according to a later analysis, was linked to a missense DCLRE1C variant. A previous analysis found most TCR beta V segments productive roughly 87% or roughly 30% of the time.

Germline assignment: CDR1 SGHVS and CDR2 FQNEAQ. V lost 5 bases and J 3 bases, leaving 10 bases between the germline ends. The CDR3 spans 14 residues. As regards this clone: No antigen is known for it.

Researchers ran the PCR with 60 Vbeta and 13 Jbeta primers. The assay was immunoSEQ multiplex PCR, and TCRdb's table has in-frame clones only and misses some. The sample consists of approximately 88,000 clones, roughly 73% of them appearing once. The receptor was isolated from a man between 50 and 59 years old in good health and CMV-seropositive. The sequenced sample consisted of PBMCs. The rearrangement links TRBV7-8 to TRBJ1-4, with D unclear. CDR3: CASSKSGPNEKLFF. The CDR3 DNA is TGTGCCAGCAGCAAGAGCGGCCCTAATGAAAAACTGTTTTTT.